The clone carrying this T cell receptor beta chain came up a few times. No antigen is known for it. The source of the sample is a study of vaccination and CD4 T cells after COVID-19. Study overall: With a range of 35 to 161, the median interval from diagnosis to drawing post-COVID samples was around 93 days. Researchers treated control cultures with a CEFX pool, an HIV-1 Nef pool, or no peptide. Blood was drawn a median around 70 days post second dose, range 14 to 241.

Study-wide findings and caveats: Vaccine-specific clones numbering 304 of 307 showed spike mono-reactivity in convalescent patients.

Trimming cost V 1 base and J 4 bases, with 11 bases left between them. Germline CDR1 and CDR2: SGHTA and FQGNSA. The CDR3 spans 14 residues. The sample's treatment: roughly ten-day PBMC culture with coronavirus spike peptide pools or control peptides (ViraFEST assay). The unexposed donor gave CD4+ T cells before the COVID-19 pandemic (2011-2018). The study sequenced cultured CD4+ T cell DNA using the Oncomine TCR Beta short-read assay. MiXCR, run by TCRdb on the PCR reads, gives a single entry per CDR3 protein. The repertoire has 1,500 to 2,500 distinct CDR3 sequences, 20% of them found once; the top ten carry roughly two thirds.

The sample taken for sequencing was CD4+ T cells from blood, cultured in vitro. This chain uses TRBV7-2 with TRBJ2-7; D perhaps matches TRBD1 (5 bases). The sequence came from a human donor in good health. This CDR3 is CASSLGGQYYEQYF. The CDR3 coding sequence is TGTGCCAGCAGCTTAGGCGGACAATATTACGAGCAGTACTTC.